These T cell receptor beta chains were read from a single sample in a study of blood T cell repertoires in COVID-19. The table came from immunoSEQ multiplex PCR; TCRdb's copy has only in-frame clones and leaves some out. The table shows around 450,000 clones, with 90% occurring only once. Sequenced: PBMCs or T cells enriched from blood (not recorded which). These receptors originate from a man aged 18 to 29 who had recovered from COVID-19. Both conserved end residues are part of each CDR3. A D gene is named only where the DNA matches it firmly. Clone size appears in some rows only: once, few, many, or a class for an expanded clone.

>TRBJ1-2|TRBV19|.|TRBD1
TGTGCCAGTAGTAACCGGGACAGCACCAACCTGGGGGGCTACACCTTC
CASSNRDSTNLGGYTF
>TRBJ2-5|TRBV5-1|.|TRBD2
TGCGCCAGCAGCTTGGGTCTAGCGGGGTCCTGGCGGGAGACCCAGTACTTC
CASSLGLAGSWRETQYF
>TRBJ2-4|TRBV6-1|.|TRBD2
TGTGCCAGCAGTGAAAGGACTAGAGACATTCAGTACTTC
CASSERTRDIQYF
>TRBJ2-7|TRBV6-1|.|TRBD1
TGTGCCAGCAGTGAAAAGTTGGGACAGGGGGCTTTCTACTACGAGCAGTACTTC
CASSEKLGQGAFYYEQYF
>TRBJ1-2|TRBV18|.|.
TGTGCCAGCTCACCAGGAGTCGTCGCACAGGGCTATGGCTACACCTTC
CASSPGVVAQGYGYTF
>TRBJ1-2|TRBV11-1|.|TRBD1
TGTGCCAGCAGCGACCGGGACAGAGCCTATGGCTACACCTTC
CASSDRDRAYGYTF
>TRBJ1-2|TRBV18|.|TRBD1
TGTGCCAGCTCACCAAGGACAGGGGATTTCGCTGGCTACACCTTC
CASSPRTGDFAGYTF
>TRBJ1-2|TRBV14|.|TRBD1
TGTGCCAGCAGCCAAGATGCGCAGGGGGCCTCTGGCTACACCTTC
CASSQDAQGASGYTF
>TRBJ1-3|TRBV18|.|.
TGTGCCAGCTCACCTGGCCAGGCCTCCTCTGGAAACACCATATATTTT
CASSPGQASSGNTIYF
>TRBJ1-5|TRBV4-1|.|.
TGCGCCAGCAGCCATGGTTTTGAGGGATGGGATCAGCCCCAGCATTTT
CASSHGFEGWDQPQHF
>TRBJ1-5|TRBV4-1|.|TRBD1
TGCGCCAGCAGCCGACAGACAGGGCCCAATCAGCCCCAGCATTTT
CASSRQTGPNQPQHF
>TRBJ1-2|TRBV5-5|.|.
TGTGCCAGCAGCCAAGGAGGGACGGTAAACTATGGCTACACCTTC
CASSQGGTVNYGYTF
>TRBJ2-3|TRBV28|once|.
TGTGCCACATTCCCCAGCGAAACAGATACGCAGTATTTT
CATFPSETDTQYF
>TRBJ2-7|TRBV7-2|.|.
TGTGCCAGCAGCTTAAGGGGAGGAGGGCTAGGCTCAGCTCACGAGCAGTACTTC
CASSLRGGGLGSAHEQYF